This TCR beta chain originates from a study of T-cell memory formation after mild COVID-19. Study summary: For the most part, TCR clusters were specific to one donor. General observations from the study: Clones contracting across day 15 to 85 had a balanced CD4/CD8 profile; later expanding clones leaned CD4+. Pre-infection memory held some responding clones, suggesting pre-existing cross-reactive T cells responded. Contracting CD4+ clones lay largely in CM and EM, with CD8+ ones residing in EMRA.

TCRdb passed the 5' RACE reads through MiXCR, listing each CDR3 protein once. The sample has 550,000 to 600,000 distinct CDR3 sequences; around 15% are singletons. This CDR3 comprises 16 residues. With 0 bases clipped from V and 0 bases from J, the junction kept 2 bases outside the gene matches. Germline CDR1 reads SGDLS; CDR2 reads YYNGEE. Of note for this clonotype: Its antigen remains unknown.

Source material: PBMCs or a T cell subset sorted from them (not recorded which). The receptor was derived from an adult woman who had mild COVID-19 (a few samples of this study predate the infection). Cell type and time point are not known. This chain connects TRBV9 to TRBJ2-5, with 10 nucleotides matching TRBD2. The CDR3, as DNA: TGTGCCAGCAGCGTAGACAGCGGGGGGGACCAAGAGACCCAGTACTTC. It specifies CASSVDSGGDQETQYF.